Detailed here is one T cell receptor (beta chain). V lost 5 bases, J lost 2 bases, and 15 bases lay in between. Germline V CDR1 and CDR2: SEHNR, FQNEAQ (reference sequence). CDR3 size: 15 residues. Clones were read by immunoSEQ multiplex PCR, and TCRdb kept only the in-frame ones, dropping some. The sample has approximately 100,000 clones, about 89% seen once; the top ten hold over 15%. This record comes from a study of blood T cell repertoires in COVID-19. Study information: T cells, B-cell-depleted T cells, or PBMCs supplied cDNA or gDNA.

The sample consisted of peripheral blood. This clonotype originated in a human donor with acute or convalescent COVID-19. The donor label of this sample is uncertain. The genes are TRBV7-9 and TRBJ2-5; D not certain. This CDR3 is CASSPVGYSQETQYF. In DNA form, the CDR3 reads TGTGCCAGCAGCCCCGTTGGATACAGTCAAGAGACCCAGTACTTC.